This is a list of T cell receptor beta chains from one sample in a study of control samples from healthy donors and cancer patients. The protocol was immunoSEQ multiplex PCR, while the TCRdb copy is restricted to in-frame clones and leaves out a portion. Among some 150,000 clones, about 95% were seen once, and the ten largest hold about 15%. What was sequenced was PBMCs. The receptor source for this set is a man in his 60s with colorectal cancer. The CDR3 runs from the conserved cysteine through the conserved F or W. D genes are given only for firm matches. Only some rows state a clone size, as once, few, many or a class for expanded clones.

>-|-|TRBV15|TRBJ1-2
TGTGCCACCAGCAGAGATCCCGGGCAGGGCCCCTATGGCTACACCTTC
CATSRDPGQGPYGYTF
>-|-|TRBV4-1|TRBJ2-2
TGCGCCAGCAGCCACCGCGGGGAGGTCGGGGAGCTGTTTTTT
CASSHRGEVGELFF
>-|-|TRBV6-1|TRBJ1-1
TGTGCCAGCAGTGATTATAAGAACACTGAAGCTTTCTTT
CASSDYKNTEAFF
>-|few|TRBV11-1|TRBJ1-1
TGTGCCAGCAGCTTCGTCAGGGGCACTGAAGCTTTCTTT
CASSFVRGTEAFF
>-|-|TRBV5-1|TRBJ2-7
TGCGCCAGCAGCCCCCCTAGCAGCTCCTACGAGCAGTACTTC
CASSPPSSSYEQYF
>-|-|TRBV5-4|TRBJ1-1
TGTGCCAGCAGCTTGGGACAGAAGGGGCCCAACACTGAAGCTTTCTTT
CASSLGQKGPNTEAFF
>-|-|TRBV21-1|TRBJ2-2
TGTGCCAGCAGCAAAGAGGACTCCGGGGAGCTGTTTTTT
CASSKEDSGELFF
>-|-|TRBV7-2|TRBJ1-6
TGTGCCAGCAGCTCCTACAGGGATAATTCACCCCTCCACTTT
CASSSYRDNSPLHF
>-|-|TRBV19|TRBJ2-7
TGTGCCGGTAGTAGCCGGGGCTCATTCGTCTACGAGCAGTACTTC
CAGSSRGSFVYEQYF
>-|few|TRBV6-2/TRBV6-3|TRBJ2-7
TGTGCCAGCAGCTCTACGAATTGGGACGTCTACGAGCAGTACTTC
CASSSTNWDVYEQYF
>-|-|TRBV28|TRBJ1-2
TGTGCCAGCAGTTCCCCAATGGGAGGCTACACCTTC
CASSSPMGGYTF
>-|-|TRBV19|TRBJ1-2
TGTGCCAGTAGTATGCGTGACAGCCTGGGCTACACCTTC
CASSMRDSLGYTF
>-|-|TRBV5-1|TRBJ2-7
TGCGCCAGCAGCTTGGAAGTCGGGGTCGCGGGGGAGCAGTACTTC
CASSLEVGVAGEQYF
>-|-|TRBV3-1/TRBV3-2|TRBJ2-5
TGTGCCAGCAGCCAACCCCTTGTGGAGACCCAGTACTTC
CASSQPLVETQYF
>-|-|TRBV5-5|TRBJ2-2
TGTGCCAGCAGCCGTACGGGGGGCGGCGGACCTCTGGGTGGGCTGTTTTTT
CASSRTGGGGPLGGLFF